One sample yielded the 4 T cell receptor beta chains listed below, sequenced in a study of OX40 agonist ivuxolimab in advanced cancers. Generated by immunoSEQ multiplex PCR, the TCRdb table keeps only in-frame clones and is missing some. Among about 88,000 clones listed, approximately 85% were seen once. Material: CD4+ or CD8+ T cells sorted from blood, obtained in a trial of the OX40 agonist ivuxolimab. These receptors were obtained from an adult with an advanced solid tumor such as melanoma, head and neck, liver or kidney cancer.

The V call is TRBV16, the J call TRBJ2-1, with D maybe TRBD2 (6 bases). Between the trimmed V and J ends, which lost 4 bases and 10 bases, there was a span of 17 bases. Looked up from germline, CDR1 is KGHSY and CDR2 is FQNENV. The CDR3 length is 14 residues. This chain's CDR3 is CASSPTRRGREQFF. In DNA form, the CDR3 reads TGTGCCAGCAGCCCCACGAGGAGGGGTCGAGAGCAGTTCTTC.

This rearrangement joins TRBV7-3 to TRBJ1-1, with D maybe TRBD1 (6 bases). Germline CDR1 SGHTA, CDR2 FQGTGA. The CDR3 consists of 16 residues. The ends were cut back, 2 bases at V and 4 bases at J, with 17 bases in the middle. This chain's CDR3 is CASSLSPTGRSTEAFF. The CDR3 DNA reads TGTGCCAGCAGCTTATCCCCTACAGGGAGATCCACTGAAGCTTTCTTT.

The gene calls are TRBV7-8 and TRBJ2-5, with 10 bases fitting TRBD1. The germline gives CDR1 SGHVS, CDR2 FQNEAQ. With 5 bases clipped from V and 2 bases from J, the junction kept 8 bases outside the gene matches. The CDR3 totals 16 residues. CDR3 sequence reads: CASSRRGQGGQETQYF. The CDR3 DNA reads TGTGCCAGCAGCCGACGAGGACAGGGGGGACAAGAGACCCAGTACTTC.

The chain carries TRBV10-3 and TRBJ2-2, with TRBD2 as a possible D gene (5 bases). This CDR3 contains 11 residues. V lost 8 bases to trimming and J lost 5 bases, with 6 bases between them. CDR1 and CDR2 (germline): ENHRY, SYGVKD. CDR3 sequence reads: CAIRGTGELFF. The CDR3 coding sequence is TGTGCCATCCGCGGGACCGGGGAGCTGTTTTTT.